Shown below are 25 T cell receptor beta chains from a single sample sequenced in a study of blood T cell repertoires in COVID-19. TCRdb's copy holds only in-frame clones and misses some; the assay was immunoSEQ multiplex PCR. This repertoire shows a few hundred thousand clones, around nine tenths found once; its top ten account for more than 4%. The source material was PBMCs or T cells enriched from blood (not recorded which). These TCRs come from a woman younger than 45 who had been exposed to COVID-19.

This chain joins TRBV5-5 and TRBJ1-1, with 11 bases fitting TRBD1. The CDR3 length is 13 residues. Losses at the gene ends were 4 bases for V and 9 bases for J; bases not matched to a gene: 5. CDR1 is SGHKS, CDR2 YYEKEE, per germline (reference sequence). The chain's CDR3 is CASSPGQGAQAFF. CDR3 nucleotides: TGTGCCAGCAGCCCAGGACAGGGGGCGCAAGCTTTCTTT.

This chain joins TRBV7-8 and TRBJ2-3, with a tentative D call TRBD2 (6 bases). From germline, CDR1 is SGHVS and CDR2 FQNEAQ. V was trimmed by 0 bases and J by 2 bases, leaving 9 bases between them. The CDR3 extends over 15 amino acids. The CDR3 loop reads CASSLAGSPTDTQYF. DNA for the CDR3: TGTGCCAGCAGCTTAGCCGGGAGTCCCACAGATACGCAGTATTTT.

The gene calls are TRBV10-3 and TRBJ1-2; a possible D gene is TRBD1 (6 bases). With 6 bases removed from V and 6 bases from J, the gap between germline ends came to 14 bases. Germline CDR1 ENHRY, CDR2 SYGVKD. This CDR3 has 13 residues. In DNA form, the CDR3 reads TGTGCCATCAGCAACAGGGCGGACGATGGCTACACCTTC. Protein: CAISNRADDGYTF.

This clone was observed a few times. The chain employs TRBV4-1 and TRBJ1-5, with TRBD1 matching over 10 bases. Trimming cost V 0 bases and J 9 bases; bases outside gene matches: 8. Germline values: CDR1 MGHRA, CDR2 YSYEKL. This CDR3 spans 16 amino acids. For the CDR3, the DNA is TGCGCCAGCAGCCAAGATTGGGACAGGGGAGTTCTGCCCCAGCATTTT. Residues: CASSQDWDRGVLPQHF.

This chain connects TRBV5-1 to TRBJ2-1, with TRBD2 matching 7 bases. Germline V CDR1 and CDR2: SGHRS, YFSETQ. CDR3 length: 16 residues. The ends lost 4 bases at V and 4 bases at J; junction bases unmatched: 11. CDR3 residues: CASSPNRLAQYNEQFF. The CDR3 bases are TGCGCCAGCAGCCCGAACCGACTAGCTCAGTACAATGAGCAGTTCTTC.

The gene calls are TRBV29-1 and TRBJ2-3; 7 bases line up with TRBD1. The germline gives CDR1 SQVTM, CDR2 ANQGSEA. This CDR3 is 16 amino acids long. Germline trimming cut 7 bases from V and 2 bases from J; bases unmatched to any gene: 15. The CDR3 DNA reads as TGCAGCGCCCGAGTGACAGGGCAGCGATCCACAGATACGCAGTATTTT. It specifies CSARVTGQRSTDTQYF.

This clone was seen a single time. V is TRBV5-5 and J is TRBJ2-7; D may be TRBD1 (5 bases). The germline V and J ends were trimmed by 1 base and 1 base, with 15 bases remaining between them. This CDR3 has 16 amino acids. The germline gives CDR1 SGHKS, CDR2 YYEKEE (reference sequence). CDR3 protein: CASSLISAGISYEQYF. The CDR3 DNA reads as TGTGCCAGCAGCTTGATCTCGGCAGGGATATCCTACGAGCAGTACTTC.

This chain joins TRBV15 and TRBJ2-3; the match to TRBD2 covers 11 bases. Losses at the gene ends were 0 bases for V and 3 bases for J; bases not matched to a gene: 14. Germline lookup yields CDR1 LNHNV and CDR2 YYDKDF (reference sequence). The CDR3 contains 20 residues. The DNA for the CDR3 is TGTGCCACCAGCAGAGATGGAGTAGCGGGGGGGCCAGTTTTAACAGATACGCAGTATTTT. Its translation is CATSRDGVAGGPVLTDTQYF.

V is TRBV6-5 and J is TRBJ1-2; 8 bases agree with TRBD1. Germline CDR1 and CDR2: MNHEY and SVGAGI. CDR3 length: 13 residues. Germline trimming cut 4 bases from V and 5 bases from J; bases unmatched to any gene: 3. The CDR3 coding sequence is TGTGCCAGCAGTTTGGACAGGGCTTATGGCTACACCTTC. Translating gives CASSLDRAYGYTF.

The chain uses TRBV5-1 and TRBJ1-6, with D hard to call. Germline V gene lookup returns CDR1 SGHRS and CDR2 YFSETQ. The ends were cut back, 4 bases at V and 14 bases at J, with 13 bases in the middle. There are 12 residues in the CDR3. The CDR3 protein is CASSPLGEALHF. The CDR3 bases are TGCGCCAGCAGCCCGCTCGGGGAGGCCCTCCACTTT.

This chain uses TRBV3-1 (or the pseudogene TRBV3-2) with TRBJ1-2; D call uncertain. Looked up from germline, CDR1 is LGHDT and CDR2 is YNNKEL (reference sequence). This CDR3 has 15 amino acids. Between the trimmed V and J ends, which lost 2 bases and 1 base, there was a span of 11 bases. CDR3 in DNA: TGTGCCAGCAGCCAATTTAACAGCTTTAACTATGGCTACACCTTC. Translating it yields CASSQFNSFNYGYTF.

The chain uses TRBV27 and TRBJ2-3; 13 bases map to TRBD2. With 0 bases clipped from V and 5 bases from J, the junction kept 8 bases outside the gene matches. CDR3 length: 18 amino acids. From germline, CDR1 is MNHEY and CDR2 SMNVEV (reference sequence). CDR3 coding DNA: TGTGCCAGCAGTTTATCGATACTAGCGGGGGGGCCGGTAGATACGCAGTATTTT. Translating gives CASSLSILAGGPVDTQYF.

V gene TRBV5-1 combines with J gene TRBJ2-3; 12 bases fit TRBD2. Germline lookup yields CDR1 SGHRS and CDR2 YFSETQ. Losses at the gene ends were 4 bases for V and 5 bases for J; bases not matched to a gene: 8. CDR3 size: 16 residues. The CDR3 here is CASSLLAGGPGDTQYF. In DNA, the CDR3 is TGCGCCAGCAGCCTTCTAGCGGGGGGGCCGGGAGATACGCAGTATTTT.

The genes are TRBV7-3 and TRBJ2-5; the D gene is possibly TRBD1 (6 bases). The germline gives CDR1 SGHTA, CDR2 FQGTGA. The CDR3 is 17 residues long. V shed 5 bases and J shed 4 bases, with 23 bases lying between them. The CDR3 coding sequence is TGTGCCAGCAGCCAAGGTGGCAGGGGCTCAGGGGCAGAGACCCAGTACTTC. It encodes CASSQGGRGSGAETQYF.

The chain employs TRBV19 and TRBJ1-3; no definite D call. Germline assignment: CDR1 LNHDA and CDR2 SQIVND (reference sequence). V was shortened by 6 bases and J by 0 bases, with 15 bases between the two germline ends. The CDR3 is 16 residues long. The CDR3 loop reads CASRDTADFSGNTIYF. Here the CDR3 DNA reads TGTGCCAGTAGAGACACCGCAGATTTCTCTGGAAACACCATATATTTT.

The chain is built from TRBV27 and TRBJ1-1; D uncertain. CDR1 is MNHEY and CDR2 is SMNVEV in the germline V gene (reference sequence). The CDR3 length is 13 residues. The V gene lost 3 bases and the J gene lost 0 bases, with 5 bases spanning the gap. CDR3 sequence (DNA): TGTGCCAGCAGTTTTTATCTGAACACTGAAGCTTTCTTT. Its translation is CASSFYLNTEAFF.

This clone has just one count. The V call is TRBV9, the J call TRBJ1-1, with 8 bases lining up with TRBD1. With V trimmed by 8 bases and J by 1 base, 10 bases remained unmatched. The CDR3 is 15 amino acids. Germline V gene sequence: CDR1 SGDLS, CDR2 YYNGEE. The DNA of the CDR3 is TGTGCCAGTTCCGACAGGGGATTCGGGAACACTGAAGCTTTCTTT. The encoded protein is CASSDRGFGNTEAFF.

The V gene is TRBV29-1, the J gene TRBJ1-4; a weak D match, TRBD1 (5 bases). This CDR3 comprises 13 residues. Per germline, CDR1 SQVTM and CDR2 ANQGSEA. V lost 5 bases and J lost 1, with 8 bases in between. CDR3 residues: CSVTGLTNEKLFF. DNA for the CDR3: TGCAGCGTTACAGGATTAACTAATGAAAAACTGTTTTTT.

V gene TRBV6-1 combines with J gene TRBJ1-6, with a possible D match to TRBD1 (6 bases). Trimming stripped 0 bases from V and 0 bases from J, with 15 bases between. The V gene's germline CDR1 is MNHNS and CDR2 SASEGT. CDR3 length: 19 amino acids. The CDR3 loop is CASSEALRGHSSYNSPLHF. The DNA for the CDR3 is TGTGCCAGCAGTGAAGCGCTTAGGGGACATAGCTCCTATAATTCACCCCTCCACTTT.

The chain links TRBV24-1 to TRBJ1-5; D gene ambiguous. The V end lost 5 bases, the J end lost 3 bases, and 10 bases lay between the germline ends. The CDR3 contains 14 residues. Germline assignment: CDR1 KGHDR and CDR2 SFDVKD. This CDR3 reads CATSANSYNQPQHF. Written as DNA, the CDR3 is TGTGCCACCAGTGCGAACAGCTACAATCAGCCCCAGCATTTT.

V gene TRBV5-1 combines with J gene TRBJ1-6; D remains ambiguous. V was shortened by 0 bases and J by 7 bases, with 8 bases between the two germline ends. The CDR3 sequence is 14 residues long. Germline CDR1 and CDR2: SGHRS and YFSETQ. The CDR3 region has the DNA TGCGCCAGCAGCTTGGGCTTCCAGAATTCACCCCTCCACTTT. The encoded protein is CASSLGFQNSPLHF.

The chain couples TRBV3-1 (or the pseudogene TRBV3-2) to TRBJ2-2; D is uncertain. The CDR3 spans 14 residues. Trimming left V 4 bases short and J 7 bases short, with 13 bases between. Germline V gene lookup returns CDR1 LGHDT and CDR2 YNNKEL (reference sequence). CDR3: CASSLRLKGGELFF. In nucleotides, the CDR3 is TGTGCCAGCAGCCTTAGACTTAAAGGCGGGGAGCTGTTTTTT.

The rearrangement joins TRBV19 to TRBJ1-5; 10 positions agree with TRBD1. Germline V lookup: CDR1 LNHDA, CDR2 SQIVND (reference sequence). The CDR3 extends over 16 amino acids. Germline trimming cut 5 bases from V and 0 bases from J; bases unmatched to any gene: 4. CDR3 amino acids: CASSPGQGNSNQPQHF. The CDR3 DNA reads TGTGCCAGTAGTCCGGGACAGGGGAATAGCAATCAGCCCCAGCATTTT.

V usage is TRBV4-2 and J usage is TRBJ1-4; 7 bases line up with TRBD1. The germline V gene has CDR1 LGHNA and CDR2 YNFKEQ. The CDR3 has 16 amino acids. The V gene end was trimmed by 0 bases and the J gene end by 4 bases; junction bases not matched to a gene: 5. The CDR3 reads CASSQEYRQGNEKLFF. In DNA form, the CDR3 reads TGTGCCAGCAGCCAAGAGTATCGACAGGGTAATGAAAAACTGTTTTTT.

In the case of this clone: The same CDR3 also results from other DNA sequences found in this sample. The rearrangement uses TRBV19 and TRBJ1-6; D is ambiguous. The CDR3 extends over 13 amino acids. Trimming took off 3 bases at V and 10 bases at J, with 10 bases between the two ends. Germline V gives CDR1 LNHDA, CDR2 SQIVND (reference sequence). The CDR3 sequence is CASSIGGSSPLHF. CDR3 coding DNA: TGTGCCAGTAGTATTGGCGGGTCATCACCCCTCCACTTT.